Reported below is one T cell receptor (beta chain). The germline V gene encodes CDR1 MNHNS and CDR2 SASEGT. The CDR3 extends over 16 amino acids. With V trimmed by 1 base and J by 4 bases, 6 bases remained unmatched. This record comes from a study of early T cells in non-severe SARS-CoV-2 infection. TCRdb processed the 5' RACE reads anew with MiXCR; each CDR3 protein has one entry. The sample consists of roughly 120,000 distinct CDR3 sequences, approximately 12% of them appearing once. The clonotype comes from an adult who was a healthcare worker with PCR-confirmed SARS-CoV-2 infection or an uninfected control (not recorded which). This specimen was whole blood, taken at baseline. The V call is TRBV6-1, the J call TRBJ2-1; TRBD1 agrees at 8 bases. The CDR3 DNA reads as TGTGCCAGCAGTGAAGGCGGGACAGGAGGTTACAATGAGCAGTTCTTC. It is translated as CASSEGGTGGYNEQFF.